The present entry profiles one T cell receptor (beta chain) with its context. Its binding antigen is unknown. No per-base quality is available; no much larger clone lies one base away. This entry is derived from a study of early stage breast cancer tumors (dated by TCRdb to 2016 to 2017). Concerning the study at large: Of the roughly 15 invasive breast tumors, about a dozen were found to be estrogen receptor-positive, progesterone receptor-positive and HER2-negative. Of the roughly 12 ER+/PR+/HER2- tumors, eight were classified as invasive ductal carcinomas and four as invasive lobular carcinomas. The average read coverage per sample was around 10-fold. Across all samples, 2,700,000 or so templates representing 1 million or so unique clonotypes were detected.

The CDR3 holds 13 amino acids from the cysteine to the phenylalanine. CDR3 DNA is the only sequence kept; it has 39 bases, read in frame from the first base. Reading the germline V gene (reference sequence) gives CDR1 MNHEY and CDR2 SMNVEV. V is trimmed back by 1 base and J by 4 bases, and the junction contains 1 base that no gene match accounts for. The paper's findings and limits, for the study overall: Repertoires from blood and normal breast were more alike than repertoires from blood and tumor, and in about 85% of the 16 patients, comparing each tissue with blood separated tumor from normal. Chain pairing and functional markers such as CD4, CD8 and FOXP3 were not captured by bulk genomic DNA sequencing of unsorted cells. The small cohort size prevented analysis by tumor subtype. Compared with adjacent normal breast tissue, tumors had roughly 2.5-fold higher T cell density and higher clonality. Enriched TCRB sequences shared across patients were found to be mostly commonly generated sequences that were unlikely to play an important role in the tumor microenvironment.

The study profiled bulk TCR beta-chain repertoires in matched peripheral blood, tumor and adjacent normal breast tissue taken from about 16 patients with early-stage breast cancer. Before surgery, whole blood (roughly 5-11 mL) was collected into EDTA tubes and processed within 2 hours. Peripheral blood mononuclear cells were isolated by Ficoll-Paque centrifugation in SepMate-50 tubes. PBMCs were cryopreserved in aliquots of roughly 1.8 to 4 million cells in roughly 90% FBS with about 10% DMSO and kept in liquid nitrogen. The Qiagen AllPrep DNA/RNA Mini kit was used to extract genomic DNA. Two independent genomic DNA replicates were amplified for each sample, with approximately 0.5 ug used for blood and about 1.5 ug for tumor or normal breast. Following the manufacturer's instructions, the ImmunoSeq Intro kit was used to carry out TCRB sequencing on genomic DNA. For absolute quantification, the roughly 32-cycle multiplex PCR included proprietary primers along with spike-in control sequences. An 87-bp fragment spanning the CDR3 and flanking V and J genes was sequenced with single-end 150-bp reads. Each lane of an Illumina MiSeq using version 3.0 chemistry carried seven multiplexed samples, with two replicates per sample. On the study's bioinformatics: The vendor's proprietary pipeline handled the raw data processing, merging both replicates into a single result for each sample. Clonotypes were defined as productive rearrangements sharing the V-gene family, CDR3 amino acid sequence and J-gene segment. To compute clonality, the normalized Shannon entropy (Pielou evenness) of TCRB abundances was subtracted from 1. T cell density was estimated by dividing total templates by the number of input cells inferred from the DNA input amount. Total repertoire diversity and clonality were estimated with Recon using default parameters. Clonotypes with over 0.1% abundance in tumor and at least 32-fold higher abundance in tumor than in normal breast were defined as tumor-enriched. Entries here come from immuneACCESS through TCRdb and include only in-frame sequences with V and J called. Some clones fail to appear in such tables; in the studies checked, an unresolved V gene covers under half of the shortfall, and the cause of the remainder is unknown. V and J calls and clone size follow that table, whereas D and trimming were derived from the DNA. Counted in this sample were 25,000 to 30,000 clones; around four fifths of them appeared once. The ten biggest clones cover about 10% of the sample.

The specimen sequenced was blood. Rearrangement joined TRBV27 to TRBJ2-7; TRBD2 aligns with 7 central bases. This receptor was identified in a person between 50 and 60 years old with breast cancer. CDR3 loop: CASSLWREYEQYF. Here is the DNA: TGTGCCAGCAGTTTATGGCGGGAGTACGAGCAGTACTTC.